The T cell receptor beta chain under discussion was sequenced for a study of blood T cell repertoires in COVID-19. This clone was seen just once. The length of the CDR3 is 14 residues. The V and J ends lost 1 base and 6 bases respectively, with 15 bases between them. Germline V gene sequence: CDR1 GTSNPN, CDR2 SVGIG (reference sequence). Original processing notes: Amplification of reference gene primers was used by the study to estimate nucleated cell counts. The data were produced by immunoSEQ multiplex PCR, yet TCRdb's version contains in-frame clones alone and is incomplete. V and J calls and clone size are those listed in that table; D and trimming were worked out from the DNA. The sample carries hundreds of thousands of clones, 88% recorded once.

V gene TRBV30 combines with J gene TRBJ1-1; D is possibly TRBD1 (6 bases). The sample was PBMCs or T cells enriched from blood (not recorded which). The source of this sequence is a woman aged 35 to 49 with acute COVID-19. CDR3 nucleotide sequence: TGTGCCTGGAGTGACTCATACAGGGACCCTGAAGCTTTCTTT. This gives the protein CAWSDSYRDPEAFF. Filled out from reference TRBV30 and TRBJ1-1, the complete variable domain reads SQTIHQWPATLVQPVGSPLSLECTVEGTSNPNLYWYRQAAGRGLQLLFYSVGIGQISSEVPQNLSASRPQDRQFILSSKKLLLSDSGFYLCAWSDSYRDPEAFFGQGTRLTVV.